This is a list of T cell receptor beta chains from one sample in a study of T cell changes during pregnancy in multiple sclerosis. Measured with immunoSEQ multiplex PCR; TCRdb has only the in-frame clones, and not every one. Among some 80,000 clones listed, about 90% were seen once. The material was peripheral blood, obtained in the first trimester of pregnancy. These receptor sequences come from a female donor in good health, enrolled as a control in a pregnancy study. The CDR3 runs from the conserved cysteine through the conserved F or W. A D gene is named only where the DNA matches it firmly. Where a row states a size, it is once, few, many or the class of an expanded clone; other rows omit it.

j_gene	d_gene	abundance	v_gene	CDR3nt	CDR3aa
TRBJ1-6	TRBD1	.	TRBV18	TGTGCCAGCTCACCAGACAGGGGAAGTAGAAATTCACCCCTCCACTTT	CASSPDRGSRNSPLHF
TRBJ1-5	TRBD1	.	TRBV13	TGTGCCAGCAGCGCCCGGACAGGATCCCAGCCCCAGCATTTT	CASSARTGSQPQHF
TRBJ1-5	.	.	TRBV19	TGTGCCAGTAGTATTGGGGCAGAACTTCAGCCCCAGCATTTT	CASSIGAELQPQHF
TRBJ2-3	TRBD1	.	TRBV7-9	TGTGCCAGCAGCTTAGGGGACAGGGGGCGCGCGGATACGCAGTATTTT	CASSLGDRGRADTQYF
TRBJ1-1	.	.	TRBV2	TGTGCCAGCAACCGGGACACTGAAGCTTTCTTT	CASNRDTEAFF
TRBJ1-2	.	.	TRBV25-1	TGTGCCAGCAGTGACGACTGGCAAGGAGGCTACACCTTC	CASSDDWQGGYTF
TRBJ1-2	.	.	TRBV19	TGTGCCAGTACCCGACAGCGATCTAACTATGGCTACACCTTC	CASTRQRSNYGYTF
TRBJ1-1	TRBD1	.	TRBV2	TGTGCCAGCAGGGGCGGACAGGGAGGGACTGAAGCTTTCTTT	CASRGGQGGTEAFF
TRBJ2-5	TRBD1	.	TRBV18	TGTGCCAGCTCTCCAGTCGGGACAGGGTCGACCCAGTACTTC	CASSPVGTGSTQYF
TRBJ1-2	TRBD1	.	TRBV28	TGTGCCAGCCGCGGGACAGCCCACCCGGCGTCCTATGGCTACACCTTC	CASRGTAHPASYGYTF
TRBJ1-4	.	.	TRBV6-5	TGTGCCAGCACAGGGTACCCGAGTGAAAAACTGTTTTTT	CASTGYPSEKLFF
TRBJ2-7	TRBD1	once	TRBV10-3	TGTGCCATCAGTGAGTCTAGGTCCGGGGGACAGGGACCTTCCTACGAGCAGTACTTC	CAISESRSGGQGPSYEQYF
TRBJ2-7	TRBD2	.	TRBV11-2	TGTGCCAGCAGCTTAGGCTTCGGGACTAGCGGGTACTACGAGCAGTACTTC	CASSLGFGTSGYYEQYF
TRBJ1-4	.	.	TRBV5-8	TGTGCCAGCAGCTTGGAGGAGATCTCGTTCAAACTGTTTTTT	CASSLEEISFKLFF